Detailed here is one T cell receptor (beta chain). Repertoires were generated with immunoSEQ multiplex PCR, while TCRdb's copy carries only in-frame clones and drops some. In the table there are about 200,000 clones, about 90% of which are singletons. These data come from a study of blood T cell repertoires in COVID-19. Study background: From T cells, B-cell-depleted T cells, or PBMCs came the material, which was cDNA or gDNA.

Individuals aged about 18 to 95 years were recruited from 20 to 25 US areas. The CDR3 sequence is 14 residues long. Germline CDR1 SGHNT, CDR2 YYREEE (reference sequence). V dropped 2 bases and J dropped 1; count of bases not matched to a gene: 1. The sequence was obtained from a woman between 18 and 29 years old who had recovered from COVID-19. Sequenced material: PBMCs or T cells enriched from blood (not recorded which). The chain uses TRBV5-4 and TRBJ2-7, with 9 bases aligning to TRBD1. CDR3 sequence reads: CASSFGTGSYEQYF. CDR3 DNA sequence: TGTGCCAGCAGCTTCGGGACAGGGTCCTACGAGCAGTACTTC. Variable domain in full (rest from reference TRBV5-4 and TRBJ2-7): ETGVTQSPTHLIKTRGQQVTLRCSSQSGHNTVSWYQQALGQGPQFIFQYYREEENGRGNFPPRFSGLQFPNYSSELNVNALELDDSALYLCASSFGTGSYEQYFGPGTRLTVT.